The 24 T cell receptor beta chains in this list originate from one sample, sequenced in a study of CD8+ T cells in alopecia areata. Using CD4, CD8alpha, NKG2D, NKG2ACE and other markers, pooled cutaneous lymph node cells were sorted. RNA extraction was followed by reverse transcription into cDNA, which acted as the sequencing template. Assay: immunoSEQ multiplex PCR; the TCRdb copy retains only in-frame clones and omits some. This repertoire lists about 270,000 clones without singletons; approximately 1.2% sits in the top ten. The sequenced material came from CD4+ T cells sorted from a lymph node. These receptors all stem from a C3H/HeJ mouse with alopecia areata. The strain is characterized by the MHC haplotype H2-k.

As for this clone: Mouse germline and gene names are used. CDR3 DNA (partial): TGTGCCAGCAGCCAAGTTAGGGACAGGGCCTAT. Its protein product is CASSQVRDRAY. The whole CDR3 protein reads CASSQVRDRAYEQYF. The chain has TRBV5 and TRBJ2-7; 9 bases map to TRBD1. The CDR3 is cut off 4 residues early in the read; its end comes from the germline J gene. J lost 2 bases, V lost 1 base, and 3 bases had no gene match. The CDR3 loop spans 15 amino acids. Germline CDR1 is LGHNA and CDR2 is YNLKQL (reference sequence).

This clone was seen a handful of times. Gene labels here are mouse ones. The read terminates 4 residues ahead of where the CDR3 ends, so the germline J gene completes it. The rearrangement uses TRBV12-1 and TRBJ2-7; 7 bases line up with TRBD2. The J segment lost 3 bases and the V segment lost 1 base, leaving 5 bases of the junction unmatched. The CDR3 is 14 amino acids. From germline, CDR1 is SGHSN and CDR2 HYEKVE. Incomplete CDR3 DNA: TGTGCCAGCTCTCTTTCGCTGGGGGTCTAT. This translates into CASSLSLGVY. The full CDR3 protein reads CASSLSLGVYEQYF.

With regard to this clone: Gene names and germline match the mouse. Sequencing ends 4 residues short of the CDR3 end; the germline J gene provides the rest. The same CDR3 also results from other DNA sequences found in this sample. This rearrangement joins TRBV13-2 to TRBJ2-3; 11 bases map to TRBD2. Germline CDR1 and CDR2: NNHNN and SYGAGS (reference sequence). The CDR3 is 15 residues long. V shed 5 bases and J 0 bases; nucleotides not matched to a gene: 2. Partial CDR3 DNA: TGTGCCAGCGGGGACTGGGGGGCTAGTGCAGAA. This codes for CASGDWGASAE. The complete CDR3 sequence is CASGDWGASAETLYF.

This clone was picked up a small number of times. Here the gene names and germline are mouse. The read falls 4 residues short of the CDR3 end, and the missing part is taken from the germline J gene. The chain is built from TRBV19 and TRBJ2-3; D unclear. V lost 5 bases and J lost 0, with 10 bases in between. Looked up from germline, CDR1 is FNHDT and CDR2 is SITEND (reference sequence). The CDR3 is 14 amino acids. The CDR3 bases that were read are TGTGCCAGCAGCGACAAAGTTAGTGCAGAA. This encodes CASSDKVSAE. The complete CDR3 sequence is CASSDKVSAETLYF.

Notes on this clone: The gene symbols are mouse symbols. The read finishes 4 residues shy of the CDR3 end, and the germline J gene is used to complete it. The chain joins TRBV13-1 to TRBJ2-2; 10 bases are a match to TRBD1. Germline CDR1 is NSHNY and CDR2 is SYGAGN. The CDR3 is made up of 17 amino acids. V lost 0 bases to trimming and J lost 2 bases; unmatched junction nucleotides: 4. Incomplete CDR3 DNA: TGTGCCAGCAGTGATGCACGGGGACAGGGGAACACCGGG. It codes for CASSDARGQGNTG. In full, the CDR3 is CASSDARGQGNTGQLYF.

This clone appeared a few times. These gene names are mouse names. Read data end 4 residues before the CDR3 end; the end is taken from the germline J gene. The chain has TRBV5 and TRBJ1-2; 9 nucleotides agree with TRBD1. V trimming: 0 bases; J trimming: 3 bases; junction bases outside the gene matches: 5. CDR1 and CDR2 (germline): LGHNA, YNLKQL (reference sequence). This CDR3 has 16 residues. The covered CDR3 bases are TGTGCCAGCAGCCAAGATCCGGGACAGGGAGACTCC. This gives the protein CASSQDPGQGDS. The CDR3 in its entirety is CASSQDPGQGDSDYTF.

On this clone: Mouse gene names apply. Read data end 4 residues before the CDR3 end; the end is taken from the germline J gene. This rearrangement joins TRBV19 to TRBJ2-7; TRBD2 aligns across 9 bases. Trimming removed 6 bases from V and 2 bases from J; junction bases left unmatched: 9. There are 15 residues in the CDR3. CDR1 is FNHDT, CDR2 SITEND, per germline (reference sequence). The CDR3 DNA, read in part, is TGTGCCAGCACCCATCTCGACTGGGGGCCCTAT. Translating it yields CASTHLDWGPY. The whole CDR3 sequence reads CASTHLDWGPYEQYF.

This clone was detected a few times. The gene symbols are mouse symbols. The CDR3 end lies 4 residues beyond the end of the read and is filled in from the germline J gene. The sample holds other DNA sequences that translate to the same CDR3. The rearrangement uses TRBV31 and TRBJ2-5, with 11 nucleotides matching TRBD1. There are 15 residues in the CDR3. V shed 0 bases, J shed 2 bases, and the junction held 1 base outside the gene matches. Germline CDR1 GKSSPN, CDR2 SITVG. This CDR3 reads CAWSLGTGGQDTQYF. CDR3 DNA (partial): TGTGCCTGGAGTCTAGGGACAGGGGGCCAAGAC.

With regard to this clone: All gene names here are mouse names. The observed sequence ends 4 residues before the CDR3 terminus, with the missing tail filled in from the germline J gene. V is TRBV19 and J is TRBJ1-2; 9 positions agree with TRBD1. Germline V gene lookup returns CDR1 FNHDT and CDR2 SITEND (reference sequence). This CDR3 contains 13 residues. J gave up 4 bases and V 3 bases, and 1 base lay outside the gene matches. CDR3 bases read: TGTGCCAGCAGTAACAGGGGGCGCTCC. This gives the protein CASSNRGRS. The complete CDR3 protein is CASSNRGRSDYTF.

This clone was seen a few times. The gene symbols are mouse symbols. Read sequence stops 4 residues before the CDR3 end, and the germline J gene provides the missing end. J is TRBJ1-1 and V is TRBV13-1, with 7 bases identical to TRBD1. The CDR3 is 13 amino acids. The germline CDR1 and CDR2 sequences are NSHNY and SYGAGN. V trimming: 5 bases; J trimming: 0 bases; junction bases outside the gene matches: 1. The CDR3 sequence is CASRDRTNTEVFF. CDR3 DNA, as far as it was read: TGTGCCAGCAGGGACAGGACAAACACA.

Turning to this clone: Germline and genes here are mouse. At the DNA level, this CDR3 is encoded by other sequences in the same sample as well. The sequenced CDR3 bases are TGTGCCAGCAGTATCCTGGGGAACCAAGAC. Protein product: CASSILGNQD. The whole CDR3 is CASSILGNQDTQYF. The chain combines TRBV19 with TRBJ2-5; D is perhaps TRBD2 (6 bases). The sequenced fragment ends 4 residues before the CDR3 boundary, so the rest is inferred from the germline J gene. Trimming took off 2 bases at V and 0 bases at J, with 7 bases between the two ends. The CDR3 consists of 14 residues. Germline-derived CDR1 and CDR2 are FNHDT and SITEND (reference sequence).

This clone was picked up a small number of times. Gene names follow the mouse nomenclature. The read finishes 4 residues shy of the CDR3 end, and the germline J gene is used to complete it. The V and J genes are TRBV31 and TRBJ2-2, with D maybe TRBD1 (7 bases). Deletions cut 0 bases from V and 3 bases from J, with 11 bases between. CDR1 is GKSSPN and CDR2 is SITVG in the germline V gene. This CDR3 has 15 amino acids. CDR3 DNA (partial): TGTGCCTGGAGTCTAAAAGGGGGCGACACCGGG. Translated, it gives CAWSLKGGDTG. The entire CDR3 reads CAWSLKGGDTGQLYF.

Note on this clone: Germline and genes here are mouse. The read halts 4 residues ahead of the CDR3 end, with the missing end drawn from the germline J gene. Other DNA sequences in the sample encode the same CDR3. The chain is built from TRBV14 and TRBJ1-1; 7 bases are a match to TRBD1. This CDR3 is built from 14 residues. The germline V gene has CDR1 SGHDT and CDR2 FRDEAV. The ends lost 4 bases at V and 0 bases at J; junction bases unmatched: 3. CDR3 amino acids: CASSLTGANTEVFF. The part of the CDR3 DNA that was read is TGTGCCAGCAGTCTCACAGGGGCAAACACA.

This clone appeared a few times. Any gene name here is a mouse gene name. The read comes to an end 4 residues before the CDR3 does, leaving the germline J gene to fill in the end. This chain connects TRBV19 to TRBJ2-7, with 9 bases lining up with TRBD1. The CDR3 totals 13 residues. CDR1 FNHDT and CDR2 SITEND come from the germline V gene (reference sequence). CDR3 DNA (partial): TGTGCCAGCAGACGGGACAGGGCAGAT. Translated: CASRRDRAD. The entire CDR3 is CASRRDRADEQYF. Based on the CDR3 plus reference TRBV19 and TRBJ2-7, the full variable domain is GGIITQTPKFLIGQEGQKLTLKCQQNFNHDTMYWYRQDSGKGLRLIYYSITENDLQKGDLSEGYDASREKKSSFSLTVTSAQKNEMAVFLCASRRDRADEQYFGPGTRLTVL.

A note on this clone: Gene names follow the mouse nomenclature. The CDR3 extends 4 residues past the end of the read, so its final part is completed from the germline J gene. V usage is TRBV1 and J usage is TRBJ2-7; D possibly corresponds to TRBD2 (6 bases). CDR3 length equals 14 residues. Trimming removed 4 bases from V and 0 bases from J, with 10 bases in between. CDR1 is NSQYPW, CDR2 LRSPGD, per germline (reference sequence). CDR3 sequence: CTCSGGGSSYEQYF. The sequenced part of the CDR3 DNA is TGCACCTGCAGTGGTGGGGGAAGCTCCTAT. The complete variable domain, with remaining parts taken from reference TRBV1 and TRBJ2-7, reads VTLLEQNPRWRLVPRGQAVNLRCILKNSQYPWMSWYQQDLQKQLQWLFTLRSPGDKEVKSLPGADYLATRVTDTELRLQVANMSQGRTLYCTCSGGGSSYEQYFGPGTRLTVL.

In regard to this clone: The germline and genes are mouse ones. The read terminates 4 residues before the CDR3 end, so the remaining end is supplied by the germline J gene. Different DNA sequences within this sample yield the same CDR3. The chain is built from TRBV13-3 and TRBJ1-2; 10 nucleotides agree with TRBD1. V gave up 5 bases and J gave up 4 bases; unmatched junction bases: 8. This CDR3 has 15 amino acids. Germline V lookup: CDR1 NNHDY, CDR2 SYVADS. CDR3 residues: CASRGDRGRGSDYTF. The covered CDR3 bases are TGTGCCAGCAGAGGGGACAGGGGACGGGGCTCC.

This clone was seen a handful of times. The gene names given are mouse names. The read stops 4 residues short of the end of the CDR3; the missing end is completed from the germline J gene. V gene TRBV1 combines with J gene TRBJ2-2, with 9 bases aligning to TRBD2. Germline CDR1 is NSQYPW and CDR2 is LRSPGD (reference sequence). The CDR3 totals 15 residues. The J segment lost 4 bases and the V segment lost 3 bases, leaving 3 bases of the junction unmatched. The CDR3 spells CTCSALGGSTGQLYF. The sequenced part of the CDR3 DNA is TGCACCTGCAGTGCCCTGGGGGGGTCCACCGGG.

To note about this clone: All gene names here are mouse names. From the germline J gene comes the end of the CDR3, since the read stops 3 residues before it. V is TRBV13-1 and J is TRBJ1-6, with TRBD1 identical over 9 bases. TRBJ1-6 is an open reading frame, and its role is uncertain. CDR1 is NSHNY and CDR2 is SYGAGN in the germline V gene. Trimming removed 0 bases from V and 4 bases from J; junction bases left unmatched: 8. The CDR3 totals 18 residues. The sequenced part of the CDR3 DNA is TGTGCCAGCAGTGATGCCCTAGGACAGGGGAGATATAATTCGCCC. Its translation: CASSDALGQGRYNSP. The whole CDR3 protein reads CASSDALGQGRYNSPLYF.

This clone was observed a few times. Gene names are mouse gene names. CDR3 bases read: TGTGCCAGCGGCCAACTGGAGCTCCAAGAC. Translating it yields CASGQLELQD. The entire CDR3 protein reads CASGQLELQDTQYF. The rearrangement uses TRBV13-2 and TRBJ2-5; weak D call: TRBD2 (5 bases). The read gets to within 4 residues of the CDR3 end, and the germline J gene fills in the rest. This CDR3 comprises 14 residues. V lost 5 bases to trimming and J lost 2 bases, with 12 bases between them. Germline V lookup: CDR1 NNHNN, CDR2 SYGAGS (reference sequence).

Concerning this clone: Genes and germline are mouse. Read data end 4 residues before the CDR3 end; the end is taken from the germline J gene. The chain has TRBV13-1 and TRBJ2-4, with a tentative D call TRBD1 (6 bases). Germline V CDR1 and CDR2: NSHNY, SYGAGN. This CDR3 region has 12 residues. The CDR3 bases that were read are TGTGCCAGCAGAGAAGGACAGAAC. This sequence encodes CASREGQN. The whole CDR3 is CASREGQNTLYF.

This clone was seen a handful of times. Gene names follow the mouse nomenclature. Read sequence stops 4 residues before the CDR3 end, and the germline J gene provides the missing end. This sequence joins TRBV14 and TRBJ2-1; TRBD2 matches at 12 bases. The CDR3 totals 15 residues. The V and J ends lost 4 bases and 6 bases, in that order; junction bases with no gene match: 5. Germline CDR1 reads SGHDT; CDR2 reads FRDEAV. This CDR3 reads CASSPGTGGFAEQFF. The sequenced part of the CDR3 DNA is TGTGCCAGCAGTCCCGGGACTGGGGGGTTTGCT. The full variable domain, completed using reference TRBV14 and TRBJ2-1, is EAGVTQSPRYAVLQEGQAVSFWCDPISGHDTLYWYQQPRDQGPQLLVYFRDEAVIDNSQLPSDRFSAVRPKGTNSTLKIQSAKQGDTATYLCASSPGTGGFAEQFFGPGTRLTVL.

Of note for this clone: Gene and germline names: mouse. The part of the CDR3 DNA that was read is TGTGCCAGTGGACTGTATAACTATGCT. Protein sequence: CASGLYNYA. The whole CDR3 region reads CASGLYNYAEQFF. The rearrangement links TRBV5 to TRBJ2-1, with D maybe TRBD2 (6 bases). The CDR3 end falls 4 residues outside the read, so it is completed with the germline J gene. CDR3 size: 13 residues. Deletions cut 9 bases from V and 0 bases from J, with 9 bases between. The germline CDR1 and CDR2 sequences are LGHNA and YNLKQL (reference sequence).

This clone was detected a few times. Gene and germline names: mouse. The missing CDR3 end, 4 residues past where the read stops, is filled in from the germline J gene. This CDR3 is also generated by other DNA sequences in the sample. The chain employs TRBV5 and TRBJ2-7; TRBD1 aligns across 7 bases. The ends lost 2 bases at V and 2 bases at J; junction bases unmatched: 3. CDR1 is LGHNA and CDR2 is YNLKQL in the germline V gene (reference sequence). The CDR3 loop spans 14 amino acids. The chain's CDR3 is CASSQPGQTYEQYF. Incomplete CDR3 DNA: TGTGCCAGCAGCCAACCGGGACAGACCTAT.

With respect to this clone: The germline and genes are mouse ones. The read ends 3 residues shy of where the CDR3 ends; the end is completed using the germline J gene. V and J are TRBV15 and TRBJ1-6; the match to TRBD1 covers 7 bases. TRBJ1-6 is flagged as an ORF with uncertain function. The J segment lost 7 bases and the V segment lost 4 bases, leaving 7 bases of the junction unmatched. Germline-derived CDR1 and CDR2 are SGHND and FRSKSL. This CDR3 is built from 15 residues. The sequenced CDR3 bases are TGTGCCAGCAGTTCACCGGGACAGAAAAATTCGCCC. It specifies CASSSPGQKNSP. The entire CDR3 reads CASSSPGQKNSPLYF.